The 25 T cell receptor beta chains reported below all come from one sample, sequenced in a study of blood T cell repertoires in COVID-19. Measured with immunoSEQ multiplex PCR; TCRdb has only the in-frame clones, and not every one. The repertoire holds 49,000 or so clones, with about 90% as singletons. Sequences were obtained from peripheral blood. The origin of the receptors is a man aged 50 to 59 with acute or convalescent COVID-19.

The rearrangement joins TRBV7-2 to TRBJ1-5, with D hard to call. Germline-derived CDR1 and CDR2 are SGHTA and FQGNSA. The CDR3 is 12 residues long. V was pared by 8 bases and J by 0 bases, with 5 bases between. DNA for the CDR3: TGTGCCAGCGCCTATAGCAATCAGCCCCAGCATTTT. It yields the protein CASAYSNQPQHF.

The chain recombines TRBV5-6 with TRBJ2-3; the D is unclear. Germline lookup yields CDR1 SGHDT and CDR2 YYEEEE. V was trimmed by 1 base and J by 7 bases, leaving 7 bases between them. This CDR3 spans 12 amino acids. CDR3 nucleotide sequence: TGTGCCAGCAGCTTGTTACTGAATACGCAGTATTTT. Protein product: CASSLLLNTQYF.

The chain combines TRBV4-2 with TRBJ2-7; D uncertain. V lost 0 bases to trimming and J lost 0 bases, with 9 bases between them. From germline, CDR1 is LGHNA and CDR2 YNFKEQ. The CDR3 has 15 amino acids. CDR3 sequence (DNA): TGTGCCAGCAGCCAAGATCCCTGGAGCTCCTACGAGCAGTACTTC. Its translation is CASSQDPWSSYEQYF.

This clone showed up just once. The V gene is TRBV9, the J gene TRBJ2-1; 11 positions agree with TRBD2. The J segment lost 6 bases and the V segment lost 3 bases, leaving 14 bases of the junction unmatched. This CDR3 has 18 amino acids. Per the germline V gene, CDR1 is SGDLS and CDR2 is YYNGEE. The CDR3 DNA follows: TGTGCCAGCAGCGGGGCAGGACCCATAGCGGGAGGGTTCAATGAGCAGTTCTTC. It specifies CASSGAGPIAGGFNEQFF.

The V and J genes are TRBV18 and TRBJ1-1; D remains ambiguous. V was pared by 6 bases and J by 2 bases, with 13 bases between. Germline CDR1 KGHSH, CDR2 LQKENI. This CDR3 has 14 amino acids. CDR3 nucleotides: TGTGCCAGCTCCGGGGAGGGAGAAAACACTGAAGCTTTCTTT. Amino acids: CASSGEGENTEAFF.

The chain uses TRBV4-2 and TRBJ1-5, with 7 bases lining up with TRBD1. Germline-derived CDR1 and CDR2 are LGHNA and YNFKEQ. The CDR3 consists of 17 residues. V lost 4 bases and J lost 0; bases outside the gene matches: 9. CDR3 sequence: CASSRGEQGYSNQPQHF. The CDR3 DNA is TGTGCCAGCAGCCGAGGGGAACAGGGGTATAGCAATCAGCCCCAGCATTTT.

The chain has TRBV25-1 and TRBJ2-1, with 8 bases fitting TRBD2. Germline V CDR1 and CDR2: MGHDK, SYGVNS. This CDR3 is 15 amino acids long. Losses at the gene ends were 5 bases for V and 0 bases for J; bases not matched to a gene: 3. CDR3 sequence (DNA): TGTGCCAGCAGTACTAGCGGTCTCTCCTACAATGAGCAGTTCTTC. Translated, it gives CASSTSGLSYNEQFF. The variable domain in full, completed from reference TRBV25-1 and TRBJ2-1, reads EADIYQTPRYLVIGTGKKITLECSQTMGHDKMYWYQQDPGMELHLIHYSYGVNSTEKGDLSSESTVSRIRTEHFPLTLESARPSHTSQYLCASSTSGLSYNEQFFGPGTRLTVL.

This clone turned up a few times. The J gene is TRBJ1-1, the V gene TRBV9, with 8 bases lining up with TRBD1. CDR3 length equals 16 residues. Unmatched junction bases numbered 9, after V lost 4 bases and J lost 1 base. Germline V lookup: CDR1 SGDLS, CDR2 YYNGEE. This CDR3 reads CASSLDPGGWNTEAFF. For the CDR3, the DNA is TGTGCCAGCAGCCTTGACCCAGGGGGCTGGAACACTGAAGCTTTCTTT.

The chain is built from TRBV7-3 and TRBJ2-5, with TRBD2 identical over 12 bases. Germline assignment: CDR1 SGHTA and CDR2 FQGTGA. This CDR3 has 15 residues. The junction had 0 bases not matched to a gene; V was cut back by 1 base and J by 3 bases. The CDR3 reads CASSLRLAGEETQYF. The CDR3 DNA sequence: TGTGCCAGCAGCTTAAGACTAGCGGGAGAAGAGACCCAGTACTTC.

The chain joins TRBV5-1 to TRBJ1-3; no clear D. This CDR3 spans 15 amino acids. CDR1 is SGHRS, CDR2 YFSETQ, per germline. V lost 5 bases and J lost 0, with 12 bases in between. CDR3 in amino acids: CASRFKRYSGNTIYF. The CDR3 region has the DNA TGCGCCAGCAGGTTTAAGAGATACTCTGGAAACACCATATATTTT.

This clone has just one count. V is TRBV6-1 and J is TRBJ1-2; 7 bases match TRBD1. The CDR3 extends over 17 amino acids. Germline V gene lookup returns CDR1 MNHNS and CDR2 SASEGT. The J segment lost 0 bases and the V segment lost 3 bases, leaving 10 bases of the junction unmatched. The CDR3 spells CASSDGQDSPANYGYTF. In DNA form, the CDR3 reads TGTGCCAGCAGTGACGGACAGGACAGCCCAGCTAACTATGGCTACACCTTC.

The V gene is TRBV19, the J gene TRBJ2-1; 10 nucleotides align to TRBD1. V lost 4 bases to trimming and J lost 7 bases; unmatched junction nucleotides: 10. This CDR3 is built from 16 residues. Germline V gene sequence: CDR1 LNHDA, CDR2 SQIVND (reference sequence). This chain's CDR3 is CASSTFPGQGWNEQFF. The CDR3 DNA follows: TGTGCCAGTAGTACTTTTCCGGGACAGGGGTGGAATGAGCAGTTCTTC.

The rearrangement links TRBV19 to TRBJ1-2, with D possibly matching TRBD1 (5 bases). The CDR3 consists of 13 residues. Deletions cut 3 bases from V and 8 bases from J, with 13 bases between. Germline assignment: CDR1 LNHDA and CDR2 SQIVND (reference sequence). The DNA of the CDR3 is TGTGCCAGTAGTATTTCAGGGCGGCTCGGCTACACCTTC. Translated, it gives CASSISGRLGYTF.

The chain carries TRBV18 and TRBJ2-7; 8 positions match TRBD2. This CDR3 is 14 amino acids long. V shed 3 bases, J shed 6 bases, and the junction held 7 bases outside the gene matches. From germline, CDR1 is KGHSH and CDR2 LQKENI. The CDR3 bases are TGTGCCAGCTCACCGGCGAGCGGGAGTACCGAGCAGTACTTC. Amino acid sequence: CASSPASGSTEQYF.

The chain couples TRBV5-4 to TRBJ2-5, with 11 bases that match TRBD2. Losses at the gene ends were 5 bases for V and 5 bases for J; bases not matched to a gene: 11. CDR3 size: 16 residues. Germline lookup yields CDR1 SGHNT and CDR2 YYREEE (reference sequence). In DNA form, the CDR3 reads TGTGCCAGCAGTTTACCCCTAGCGGGGGGCCAGGAGACCCAGTACTTC. Translation gives CASSLPLAGGQETQYF.

J is TRBJ1-1 and V is TRBV19, with D possibly being TRBD1 (6 bases). The CDR3 has 16 amino acids. V shed 0 bases and J shed 4 bases, with 15 bases lying between them. Germline V CDR1 and CDR2: LNHDA, SQIVND (reference sequence). The CDR3 sequence is CASSIDSGGASTEAFF. CDR3 in DNA: TGTGCCAGTAGTATAGATTCGGGGGGGGCGAGCACTGAAGCTTTCTTT.

The V call is TRBV3-1 (or the pseudogene TRBV3-2), the J call TRBJ2-7, with D uncertain. With 0 bases removed from V and 6 bases from J, the gap between germline ends came to 6 bases. Germline CDR1 and CDR2: LGHDT and YNNKEL (reference sequence). The CDR3 covers 12 residues. The CDR3 loop reads CASSQDSSEQYF. DNA of the CDR3: TGTGCCAGCAGCCAAGATAGCTCCGAGCAGTACTTC.

The chain is built from TRBV7-2 and TRBJ1-1; 12 nucleotides line up with TRBD1. Germline V gene lookup returns CDR1 SGHTA and CDR2 FQGNSA. J lost 4 bases, V lost 8 bases, and 11 bases had no gene match. The CDR3 is 16 amino acids. CDR3 protein: CASGTTGTGGFTEAFF. In nucleotides, the CDR3 is TGTGCCAGCGGCACGACCGGGACAGGGGGCTTCACTGAAGCTTTCTTT.

The chain recombines TRBV24-1 with TRBJ2-1, with D possibly being TRBD1 (5 bases). Germline CDR1 and CDR2: KGHDR and SFDVKD. V lost 5 bases and J 0 bases, leaving 13 bases between the germline ends. The CDR3 is made up of 16 amino acids. As DNA, the CDR3 is TGTGCCACCAGTGTCAAGGATGGGGCCTCCTACAATGAGCAGTTCTTC. It translates to CATSVKDGASYNEQFF.

V usage is TRBV9 and J usage is TRBJ1-2; 7 bases map to TRBD1. V trimming: 7 bases; J trimming: 8 bases; junction bases outside the gene matches: 14. The CDR3 runs 14 residues. Germline values: CDR1 SGDLS, CDR2 YYNGEE. The CDR3 protein is CASGQDGMSEGYTF. CDR3 bases: TGTGCCAGCGGACAGGACGGAATGTCCGAAGGCTACACCTTC.

V usage is TRBV5-4 and J usage is TRBJ2-7; 10 nucleotides agree with TRBD2. The CDR3 totals 16 residues. Trimming cost V 4 bases and J 6 bases; bases outside gene matches: 13. CDR1 SGHNT and CDR2 YYREEE come from the germline V gene (reference sequence). The CDR3 bases are TGTGCCAGCAGCAAGCCATCGCCTAGCGGGAGCGGCGAGCAGTACTTC. It specifies CASSKPSPSGSGEQYF. The complete variable domain, with remaining parts taken from reference TRBV5-4 and TRBJ2-7, reads ETGVTQSPTHLIKTRGQQVTLRCSSQSGHNTVSWYQQALGQGPQFIFQYYREEENGRGNFPPRFSGLQFPNYSSELNVNALELDDSALYLCASSKPSPSGSGEQYFGPGTRLTVT.

The CDR3: CASSVGGGETQYF. As DNA, the CDR3 is TGTGCCAGCAGCGTAGGGGGGGGCGAGACCCAGTACTTC. V usage is TRBV9 and J usage is TRBJ2-5; TRBD2 is a possible D gene (7 bases). The V gene lost 0 bases and the J gene lost 5 bases, with 8 bases spanning the gap. This CDR3 comprises 13 residues. Germline V lookup: CDR1 SGDLS, CDR2 YYNGEE.

This clone was counted only a few times. This chain connects TRBV14 to TRBJ2-7; TRBD2 might be the D (6 bases). The CDR3 contains 13 residues. With 4 bases removed from V and 3 bases from J, the gap between germline ends came to 10 bases. Germline V gene sequence: CDR1 SGHDN, CDR2 FVKESK. The CDR3: CASSPRGIYEQYF. The CDR3 coding sequence is TGTGCCAGCAGCCCCCGGGGGATCTACGAGCAGTACTTC.

This CDR3 is CASHRTGSPLHF. The CDR3 nucleotides are TGTGCCAGCCACCGCACCGGTTCACCCCTCCACTTT. The chain recombines TRBV7-9 with TRBJ1-6; D is uncertain. Per germline, CDR1 SEHNR and CDR2 FQNEAQ (reference sequence). Trimming took 8 bases from V and 9 from J, leaving 11 bases between them. The CDR3 is made up of 12 amino acids. Using reference TRBV7-9 and TRBJ1-6 for the parts outside the CDR3, the full variable domain is DTGVSQNPRHKITKRGQNVTFRCDPISEHNRLYWYRQTLGQGPEFLTYFQNEAQLEKSRLLSDRFSAERPKGSFSTLEIQRTEQGDSAMYLCASHRTGSPLHFGNGTRLTVT.

The CDR3 loop is CASSQARRQEDTDTQYF. The DNA for the CDR3 is TGTGCCAGCAGCCAAGCCCGTAGGCAGGAGGACACAGATACGCAGTATTTT. The V and J genes are TRBV3-1 (or the pseudogene TRBV3-2) and TRBJ2-3, with D possibly TRBD2 on 5 matching bases. The CDR3 sequence is 17 residues long. Trimming took off 1 base at V and 2 bases at J, with 16 bases between the two ends. Germline CDR1 reads LGHDT; CDR2 reads YNNKEL (reference sequence).